Listed below are T cell receptor beta chains from one sample, sequenced in a study of ipilimumab plus nivolumab after autologous stem cell transplantation. TCRdb's copy holds only in-frame clones and misses some; the assay was immunoSEQ multiplex PCR. The table lists 77,000 or so clones, 75% to 85% of them singletons, with roughly 2% in the top ten. The input for sequencing was PBMCs, taken in a trial of ipilimumab plus nivolumab as post-transplant consolidation. The origin of the receptors is a male donor with diffuse large B-cell lymphoma. CDR3s include the opening cysteine and the closing phenylalanine or tryptophan. The D gene is left open where the match is weak. Clone size is given for some rows only: seen once, a few or many times, or a class if the clone is expanded.

v_gene	d_gene	j_gene	abundance	CDR3aa	CDR3nt
TRBV7-6	NA	TRBJ2-5	NA	CASSLFHQETQYF	TGTGCCAGCAGCTTATTCCACCAAGAGACCCAGTACTTC
TRBV19	NA	TRBJ1-2	NA	CASSTPTPPYGYTF	TGTGCCAGTAGTACCCCGACCCCGCCATATGGCTACACCTTC
TRBV19	NA	TRBJ2-3	NA	CAPDTQYF	TGTGCCCCAGATACGCAGTATTTT
TRBV29-1	NA	TRBJ2-5	NA	CSFLGGAEETQYF	TGCAGCTTCTTAGGGGGGGCGGAAGAGACCCAGTACTTC
TRBV2	TRBD1	TRBJ1-5	NA	CASSGQGASQPQHF	TGTGCCAGCAGTGGACAGGGGGCTAGTCAGCCCCAGCATTTT
TRBV29-1	TRBD2	TRBJ2-3	NA	CSVEIGAGGPDTQYF	TGCAGCGTTGAAATTGGGGCGGGGGGGCCTGATACGCAGTATTTT
TRBV7-9	TRBD1	TRBJ2-6	NA	CASRSSGDRGNPGANVLTF	TGTGCCAGCAGGTCCAGTGGGGACAGGGGAAATCCTGGGGCCAACGTCCTGACTTTC
TRBV19	TRBD1	TRBJ1-6	once	CASSGATTGSNSPLHF	TGTGCCAGTAGTGGGGCTACGACAGGGAGTAATTCACCCCTCCACTTT
TRBV5-1	NA	TRBJ1-1	NA	CASSLGRTEPSAFF	TGCGCCAGCAGCTTGGGTAGGACAGAACCTTCGGCTTTCTTT
TRBV7-9	TRBD2	TRBJ2-5	NA	CASSLGLAGGQETQYF	TGTGCCAGCAGCTTAGGACTAGCGGGGGGGCAAGAGACCCAGTACTTC
TRBV10-3	TRBD1	TRBJ1-5	few	CAISGTGGGQPQHF	TGTGCCATCAGCGGGACAGGGGGCGGTCAGCCCCAGCATTTT
TRBV19	NA	TRBJ2-4	NA	CASSMGGKNIQYF	TGTGCCAGTAGTATGGGGGGAAAAAACATTCAGTACTTC
TRBV6-1	NA	TRBJ2-5	NA	CASSVPGAETQYF	TGTGCCAGCAGTGTCCCAGGCGCGGAGACCCAGTACTTC
TRBV11-2	NA	TRBJ2-7	NA	CASSFGGWLEQYF	TGTGCCAGCAGCTTTGGGGGGTGGCTCGAGCAGTACTTC
TRBV27	TRBD1	TRBJ1-5	NA	CASSSSGGNNQPQHF	TGTGCCAGCAGTTCCTCAGGGGGCAACAATCAGCCCCAGCATTTT
TRBV6-5	NA	TRBJ1-5	few	CASKTTGSGNQPQHF	TGTGCCAGCAAGACCACAGGGAGTGGCAATCAGCCCCAGCATTTT
TRBV19	NA	TRBJ1-6	NA	CASSMGQGGNSPLHF	TGTGCCAGTAGTATGGGCCAAGGGGGTAATTCACCCCTCCACTTT
TRBV7-9	TRBD1	TRBJ2-2	NA	CASSLGVLGSDRYTGELFF	TGTGCCAGCAGCTTAGGTGTTTTGGGATCGGACAGGTACACCGGGGAGCTGTTTTTT
TRBV11-2	TRBD1	TRBJ2-3	NA	CASSRDRGADTQYF	TGTGCCAGCAGCAGGGACAGGGGAGCAGATACGCAGTATTTT
TRBV7-9	NA	TRBJ2-5	NA	CASSLAGVLGETQYF	TGTGCCAGCAGCTTAGCGGGTGTTTTGGGCGAGACCCAGTACTTC
TRBV4-1	TRBD2	TRBJ2-2	NA	CASSPRLAGVANTGELFF	TGCGCCAGCAGCCCCCGACTAGCGGGGGTCGCGAACACCGGGGAGCTGTTTTTT
TRBV7-9	NA	TRBJ1-4	NA	CASSASGLVGEKLFF	TGTGCCAGCAGCGCGTCAGGGTTGGTTGGTGAAAAACTGTTTTTT
TRBV18	NA	TRBJ2-3	NA	CASSPPGHTLDTQYF	TGTGCCAGCTCACCGCCGGGACACACCCTAGATACGCAGTATTTT
TRBV6-5	NA	TRBJ2-3	NA	CASSGWQGTDTQYF	TGTGCCAGCAGTGGCTGGCAGGGCACAGATACGCAGTATTTT
TRBV7-2	NA	TRBJ2-2	NA	CASSSGLGRAGELFF	TGTGCCAGCAGCTCAGGGTTAGGAAGGGCCGGGGAGCTGTTTTTT
TRBV29-1	TRBD1	TRBJ2-1	few	CSVPGQGLGWGQFF	TGCAGCGTGCCGGGACAGGGGTTGGGATGGGGGCAGTTCTTC
TRBV6-1	TRBD2	TRBJ2-1	NA	CASSENLLLAGIEQFF	TGTGCCAGCAGTGAAAACCTACTTCTAGCGGGGATTGAGCAGTTCTTC
TRBV5-4	TRBD2	TRBJ2-7	NA	CASSWGTTYEQYF	TGTGCCAGCAGCTGGGGGACTACATACGAGCAGTACTTC
TRBV2	TRBD1	TRBJ2-7	NA	CASSSGTGNYEQYF	TGTGCCAGCAGCTCCGGGACAGGGAACTACGAGCAGTACTTC
TRBV6-5	NA	TRBJ2-2	NA	CASRSGRITGELFF	TGTGCCAGCCGCTCGGGGAGGATCACCGGGGAGCTGTTTTTT
TRBV7-9	NA	TRBJ1-1	NA	CASSLGGYGAFF	TGTGCCAGCAGCTTAGGAGGTTATGGGGCTTTCTTT
TRBV11-2	TRBD1	TRBJ2-7	NA	CASSPDRSYYEQYF	TGTGCCAGCAGCCCGGACAGGAGCTACTACGAGCAGTACTTC